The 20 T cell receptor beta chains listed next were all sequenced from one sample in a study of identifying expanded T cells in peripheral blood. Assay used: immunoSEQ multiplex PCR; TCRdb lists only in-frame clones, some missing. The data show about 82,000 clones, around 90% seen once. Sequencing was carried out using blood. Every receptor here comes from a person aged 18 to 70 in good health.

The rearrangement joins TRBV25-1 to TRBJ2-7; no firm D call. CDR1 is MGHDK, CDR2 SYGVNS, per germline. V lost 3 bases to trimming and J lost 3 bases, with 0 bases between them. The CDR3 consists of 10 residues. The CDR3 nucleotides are TGTGCCAGCAGTGACTACGAGCAGTACTTC. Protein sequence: CASSDYEQYF.

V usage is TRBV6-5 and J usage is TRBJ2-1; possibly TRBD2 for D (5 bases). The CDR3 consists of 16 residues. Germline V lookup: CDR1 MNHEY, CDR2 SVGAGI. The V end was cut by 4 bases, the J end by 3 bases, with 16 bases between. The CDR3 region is CASSSSRGKRYNEQFF. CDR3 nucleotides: TGTGCCAGCAGTTCTTCCAGAGGGAAGCGCTACAATGAGCAGTTCTTC.

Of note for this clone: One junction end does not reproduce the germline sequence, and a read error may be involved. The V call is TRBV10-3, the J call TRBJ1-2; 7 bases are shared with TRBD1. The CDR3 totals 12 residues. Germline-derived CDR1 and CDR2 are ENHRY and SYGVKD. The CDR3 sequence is CAVRGGTYGYTF. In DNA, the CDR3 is TGTGCCGTCAGGGGGGGGACTTATGGCTACACCTTC.

The CDR3 DNA is TGTGCCAGCAGCTTAGAAGCGGCAGGAAACACCATATATTTT. This codes for CASSLEAAGNTIYF. J is TRBJ1-3 and V is TRBV7-6; D is ambiguous. The V gene's germline CDR1 is SGHVS and CDR2 FNYEAQ. With 1 base removed from V and 4 bases from J, the gap between germline ends came to 8 bases. The CDR3 is 14 residues long.

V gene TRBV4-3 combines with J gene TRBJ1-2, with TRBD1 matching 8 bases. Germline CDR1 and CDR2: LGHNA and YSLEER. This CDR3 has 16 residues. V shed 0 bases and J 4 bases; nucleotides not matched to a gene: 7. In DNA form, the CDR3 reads TGCGCCAGCAGCCAAGATATCCAGGGGGCAACCTATGGCTACACCTTC. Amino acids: CASSQDIQGATYGYTF.

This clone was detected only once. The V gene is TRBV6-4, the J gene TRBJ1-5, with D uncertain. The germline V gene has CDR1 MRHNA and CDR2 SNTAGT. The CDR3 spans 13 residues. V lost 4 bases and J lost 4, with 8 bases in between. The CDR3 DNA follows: TGTGCCAGCAGTGTGGGAGAAAATCAGCCCCAGCATTTT. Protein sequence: CASSVGENQPQHF.

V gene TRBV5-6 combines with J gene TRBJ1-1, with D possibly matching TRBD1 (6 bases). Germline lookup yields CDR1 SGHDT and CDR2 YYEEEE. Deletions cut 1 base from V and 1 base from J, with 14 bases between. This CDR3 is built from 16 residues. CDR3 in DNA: TGTGCCAGCAGCTTGAACTGGAGGGGGAGGAACACTGAAGCTTTCTTT. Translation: CASSLNWRGRNTEAFF.

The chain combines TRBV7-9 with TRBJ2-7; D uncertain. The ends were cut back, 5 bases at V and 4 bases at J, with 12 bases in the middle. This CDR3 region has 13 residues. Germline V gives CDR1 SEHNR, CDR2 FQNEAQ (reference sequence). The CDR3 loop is CASSAYRVYEQYF. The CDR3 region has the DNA TGTGCCAGCAGCGCTTATAGGGTGTACGAGCAGTACTTC. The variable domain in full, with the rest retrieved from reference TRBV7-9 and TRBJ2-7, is DTGVSQNPRHKITKRGQNVTFRCDPISEHNRLYWYRQTLGQGPEFLTYFQNEAQLEKSRLLSDRFSAERPKGSFSTLEIQRTEQGDSAMYLCASSAYRVYEQYFGPGTRLTVT.

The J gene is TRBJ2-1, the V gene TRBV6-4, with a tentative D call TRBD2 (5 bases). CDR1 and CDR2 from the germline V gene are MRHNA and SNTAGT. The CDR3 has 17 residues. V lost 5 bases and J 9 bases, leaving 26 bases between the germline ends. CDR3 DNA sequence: TGTGCCAGCAGTCCGGACCGGGCAGGACTTTTCATCGGTGAGCAGTTCTTC. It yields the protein CASSPDRAGLFIGEQFF.

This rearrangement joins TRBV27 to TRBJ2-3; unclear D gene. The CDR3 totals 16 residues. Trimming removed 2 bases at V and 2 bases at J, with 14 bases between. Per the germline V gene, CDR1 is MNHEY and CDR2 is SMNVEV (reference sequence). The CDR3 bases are TGTGCCAGCAGTTTACTGGTGACGGCCGACACAGATACGCAGTATTTT. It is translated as CASSLLVTADTDTQYF.

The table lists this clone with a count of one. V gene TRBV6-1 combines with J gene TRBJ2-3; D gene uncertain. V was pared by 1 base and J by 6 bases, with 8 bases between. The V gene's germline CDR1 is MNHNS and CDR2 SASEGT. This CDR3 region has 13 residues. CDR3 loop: CASSEGLEDTQYF. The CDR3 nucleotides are TGTGCCAGCAGTGAAGGATTGGAGGATACGCAGTATTTT.

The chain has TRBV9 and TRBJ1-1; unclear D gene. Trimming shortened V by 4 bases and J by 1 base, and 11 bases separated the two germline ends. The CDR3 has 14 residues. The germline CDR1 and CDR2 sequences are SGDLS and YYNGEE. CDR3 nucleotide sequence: TGTGCCAGCAGCCTCGGGAGTGAGAACACTGAAGCTTTCTTT. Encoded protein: CASSLGSENTEAFF.

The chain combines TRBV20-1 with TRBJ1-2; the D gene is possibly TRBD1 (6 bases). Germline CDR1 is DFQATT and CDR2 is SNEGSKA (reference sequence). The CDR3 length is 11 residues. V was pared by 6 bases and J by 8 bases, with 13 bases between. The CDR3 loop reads CSARGIRGYTF. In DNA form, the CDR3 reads TGCAGTGCCAGGGGCATTAGGGGCTACACCTTC.

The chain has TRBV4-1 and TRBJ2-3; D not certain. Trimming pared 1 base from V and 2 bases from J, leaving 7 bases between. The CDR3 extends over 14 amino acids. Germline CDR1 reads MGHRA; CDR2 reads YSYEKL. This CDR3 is CASSQVEATDTQYF. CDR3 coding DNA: TGCGCCAGCAGCCAAGTAGAAGCCACAGATACGCAGTATTTT.

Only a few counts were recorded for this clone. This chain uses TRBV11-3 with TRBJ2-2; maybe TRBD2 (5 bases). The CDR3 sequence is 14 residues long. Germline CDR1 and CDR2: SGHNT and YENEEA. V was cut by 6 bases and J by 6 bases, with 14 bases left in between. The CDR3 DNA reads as TGTGCCAGCAGACACAGCGGCAGGTCCGGGGAGCTGTTTTTT. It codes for CASRHSGRSGELFF.

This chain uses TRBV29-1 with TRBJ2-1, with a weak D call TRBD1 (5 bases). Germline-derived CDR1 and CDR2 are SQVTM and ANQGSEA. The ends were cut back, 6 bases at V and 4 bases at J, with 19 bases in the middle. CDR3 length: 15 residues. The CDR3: CSVPPQGTRYNEQFF. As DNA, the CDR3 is TGCAGCGTCCCCCCCCAGGGCACGAGGTACAATGAGCAGTTCTTC.

In DNA form, the CDR3 reads TGTGCCAGCAGTGAGAGTCAGGGGGTCGCTGGGGCCAACGTCCTGACTTTC. This gives the protein CASSESQGVAGANVLTF. This rearrangement joins TRBV6-1 to TRBJ2-6, with 7 bases identical to TRBD1. The germline gives CDR1 MNHNS, CDR2 SASEGT. V dropped 3 bases and J dropped 2; count of bases not matched to a gene: 7. The CDR3 covers 17 residues.

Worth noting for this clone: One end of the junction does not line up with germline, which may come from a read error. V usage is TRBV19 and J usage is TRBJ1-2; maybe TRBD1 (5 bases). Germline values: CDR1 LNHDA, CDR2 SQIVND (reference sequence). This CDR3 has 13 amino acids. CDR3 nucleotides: TGTGCCAGTAGTGTAGACAGTAGCTATGGCTACACCTTC. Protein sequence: CASSVDSSYGYTF.

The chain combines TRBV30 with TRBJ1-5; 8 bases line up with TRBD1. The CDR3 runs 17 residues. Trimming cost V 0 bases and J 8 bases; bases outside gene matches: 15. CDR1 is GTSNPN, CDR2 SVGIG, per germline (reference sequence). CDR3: CAWSVGRTGSMPKPQHF. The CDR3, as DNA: TGTGCCTGGAGTGTTGGAAGGACAGGGTCAATGCCGAAGCCCCAGCATTTT. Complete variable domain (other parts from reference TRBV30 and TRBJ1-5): SQTIHQWPATLVQPVGSPLSLECTVEGTSNPNLYWYRQAAGRGLQLLFYSVGIGQISSEVPQNLSASRPQDRQFILSSKKLLLSDSGFYLCAWSVGRTGSMPKPQHFGDGTRLSIL.

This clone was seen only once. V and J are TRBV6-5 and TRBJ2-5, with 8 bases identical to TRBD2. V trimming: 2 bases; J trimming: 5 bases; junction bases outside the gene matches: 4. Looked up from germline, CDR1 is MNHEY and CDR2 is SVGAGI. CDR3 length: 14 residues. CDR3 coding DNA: TGTGCCAGCAGTTACCAGCGGGGGTGGGAGACCCAGTACTTC. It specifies CASSYQRGWETQYF.